This record concerns one T cell receptor (beta chain) sequence. With a J-beta primer mix and a sample-barcoded 5' primer, a second PCR ran 7 to 11 cycles. One entry per CDR3 protein, called by TCRdb with MiXCR from the 5' RACE reads. The sample consists of approximately 600,000 distinct CDR3 sequences, 45% to 65% of them appearing once. Germline assignment: CDR1 KGHDR and CDR2 SFDVKD. With 9 bases removed from V and 4 bases from J, the gap between germline ends came to 14 bases. The CDR3 sequence is 13 residues long. The data were obtained in a study of blood T cells in healthy people across ages. The clonotype was recovered from a man aged 55 to 69 in good health. The sample was blood. This chain links TRBV24-1 with TRBJ1-2; tentatively, D is TRBD1 (5 bases). For the CDR3, the DNA is TGTGCCACCTCGCTCGGGGCAGCCTATGGCTACACCTTC. Residues: CATSLGAAYGYTF.